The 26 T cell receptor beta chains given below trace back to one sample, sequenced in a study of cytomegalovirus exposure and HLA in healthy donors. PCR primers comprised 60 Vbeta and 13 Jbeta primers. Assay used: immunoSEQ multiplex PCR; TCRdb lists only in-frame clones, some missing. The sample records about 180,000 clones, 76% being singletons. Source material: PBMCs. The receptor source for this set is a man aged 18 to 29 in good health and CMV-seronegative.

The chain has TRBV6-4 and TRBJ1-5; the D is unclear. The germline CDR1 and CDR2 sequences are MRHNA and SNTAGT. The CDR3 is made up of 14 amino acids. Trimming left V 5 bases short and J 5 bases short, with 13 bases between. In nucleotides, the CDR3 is TGTGCCAGCAGTCGAGAGGGAGGGCATCAGCCCCAGCATTTT. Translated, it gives CASSREGGHQPQHF.

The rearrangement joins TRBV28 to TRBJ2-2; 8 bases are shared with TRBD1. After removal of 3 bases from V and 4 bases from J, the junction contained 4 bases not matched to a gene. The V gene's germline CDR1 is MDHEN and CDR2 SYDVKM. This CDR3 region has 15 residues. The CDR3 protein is CASSFPGGATGELFF. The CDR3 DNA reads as TGTGCCAGCAGTTTCCCAGGGGGCGCCACCGGGGAGCTGTTTTTT.

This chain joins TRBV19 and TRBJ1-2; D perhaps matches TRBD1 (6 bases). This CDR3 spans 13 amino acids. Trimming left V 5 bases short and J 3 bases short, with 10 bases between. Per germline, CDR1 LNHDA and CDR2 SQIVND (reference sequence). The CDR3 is CASSVQGYYGYTF. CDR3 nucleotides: TGTGCCAGTAGTGTTCAGGGGTACTATGGCTACACCTTC.

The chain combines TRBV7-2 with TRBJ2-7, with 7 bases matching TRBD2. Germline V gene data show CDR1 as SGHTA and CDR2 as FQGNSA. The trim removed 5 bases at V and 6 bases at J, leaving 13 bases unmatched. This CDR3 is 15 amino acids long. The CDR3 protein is CASSPTSDLQSEQYF. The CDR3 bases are TGTGCCAGCAGCCCTACTAGCGACCTACAATCCGAGCAGTACTTC.

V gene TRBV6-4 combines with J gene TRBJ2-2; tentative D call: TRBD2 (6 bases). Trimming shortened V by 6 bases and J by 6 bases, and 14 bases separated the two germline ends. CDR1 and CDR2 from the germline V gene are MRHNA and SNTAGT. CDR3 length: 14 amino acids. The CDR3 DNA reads TGTGCCAGCAGCAATCTAGCGTCTGCCGGGGAGCTGTTTTTT. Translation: CASSNLASAGELFF.

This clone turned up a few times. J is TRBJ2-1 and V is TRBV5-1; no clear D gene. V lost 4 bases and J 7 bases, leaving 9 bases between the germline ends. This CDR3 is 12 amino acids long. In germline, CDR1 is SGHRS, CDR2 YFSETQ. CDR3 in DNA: TGCGCCAGCAGCCTATTAGCTAATGAGCAGTTCTTC. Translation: CASSLLANEQFF.

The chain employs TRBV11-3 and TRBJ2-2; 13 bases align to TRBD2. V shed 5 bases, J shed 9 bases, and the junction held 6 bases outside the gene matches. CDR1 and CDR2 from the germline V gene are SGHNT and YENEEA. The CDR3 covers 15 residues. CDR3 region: CASSVSGTSGRELFF. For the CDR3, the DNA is TGTGCCAGCAGCGTCTCCGGGACTAGCGGGAGGGAGCTGTTTTTT. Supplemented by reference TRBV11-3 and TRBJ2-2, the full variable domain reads EAGVVQSPRYKIIEKKQPVAFWCNPISGHNTLYWYLQNLGQGPELLIRYENEEAVDDSQLPKDRFSAERLKGVDSTLKIQPAELGDSAVYLCASSVSGTSGRELFFGEGSRLTVL.

CDR3 in DNA: TGTGCCAGCAGCTTGCTCGGACAGGGGCGAGATAATGAAAAACTGTTTTTT. It codes for CASSLLGQGRDNEKLFF. The chain is built from TRBV5-6 and TRBJ1-4, with 9 nucleotides matching TRBD1. The V gene end was trimmed by 1 base and the J gene end by 4 bases; junction bases not matched to a gene: 8. CDR1 is SGHDT and CDR2 is YYEEEE in the germline V gene. There are 17 residues in the CDR3.

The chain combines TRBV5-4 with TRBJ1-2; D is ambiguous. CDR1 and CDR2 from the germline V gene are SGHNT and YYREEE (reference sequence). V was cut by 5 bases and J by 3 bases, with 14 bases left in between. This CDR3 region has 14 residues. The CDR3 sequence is CASSLPHRDYGYTF. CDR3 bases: TGTGCCAGCAGTCTACCCCACAGAGACTATGGCTACACCTTC.

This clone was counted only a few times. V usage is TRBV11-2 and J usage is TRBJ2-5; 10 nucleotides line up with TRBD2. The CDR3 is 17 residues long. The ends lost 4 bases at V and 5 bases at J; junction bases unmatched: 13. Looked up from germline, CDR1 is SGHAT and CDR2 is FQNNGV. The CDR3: CASSSLLSGGAGETQYF. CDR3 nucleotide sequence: TGTGCCAGCAGCTCCCTCCTGAGCGGGGGGGCCGGGGAGACCCAGTACTTC.

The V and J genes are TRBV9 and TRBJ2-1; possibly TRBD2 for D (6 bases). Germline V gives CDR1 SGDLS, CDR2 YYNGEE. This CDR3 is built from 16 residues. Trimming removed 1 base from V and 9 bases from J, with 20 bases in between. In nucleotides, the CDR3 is TGTGCCAGCAGCGTAACGGCGGGGAGTATCGGCGGTGAGCAGTTCTTC. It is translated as CASSVTAGSIGGEQFF.

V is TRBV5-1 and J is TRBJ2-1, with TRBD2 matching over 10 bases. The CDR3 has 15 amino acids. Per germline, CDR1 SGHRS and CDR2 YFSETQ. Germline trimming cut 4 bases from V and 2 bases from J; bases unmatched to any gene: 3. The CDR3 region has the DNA TGCGCCAGCAGCGTGACTAGCGGGCCCTACAATGAGCAGTTCTTC. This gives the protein CASSVTSGPYNEQFF.

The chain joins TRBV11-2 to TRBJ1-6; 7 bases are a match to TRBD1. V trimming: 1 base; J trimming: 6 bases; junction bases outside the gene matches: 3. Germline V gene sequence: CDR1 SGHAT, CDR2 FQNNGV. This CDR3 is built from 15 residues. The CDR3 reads CASSLAGTVNSPLHF. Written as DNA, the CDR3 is TGTGCCAGCAGCTTAGCAGGGACAGTTAATTCACCCCTCCACTTT.

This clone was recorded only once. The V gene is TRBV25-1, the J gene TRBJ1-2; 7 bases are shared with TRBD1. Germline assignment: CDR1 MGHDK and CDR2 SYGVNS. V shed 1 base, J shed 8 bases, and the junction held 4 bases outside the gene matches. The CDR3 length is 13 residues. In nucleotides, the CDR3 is TGTGCCAGCAGTGAATTTAACAGGGGAGGCTACACCTTC. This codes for CASSEFNRGGYTF.

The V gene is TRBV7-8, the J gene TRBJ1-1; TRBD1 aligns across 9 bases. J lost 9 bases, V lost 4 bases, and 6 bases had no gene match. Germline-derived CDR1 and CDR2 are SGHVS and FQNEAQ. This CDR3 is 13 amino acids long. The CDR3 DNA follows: TGTGCCAGCAGCTCTAGACAGGGGGTGAAAGCTTTCTTT. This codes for CASSSRQGVKAFF.

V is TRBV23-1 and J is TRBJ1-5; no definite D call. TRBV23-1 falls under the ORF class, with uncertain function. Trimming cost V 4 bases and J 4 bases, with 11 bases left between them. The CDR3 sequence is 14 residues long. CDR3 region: CASSPSEGNQPQHF. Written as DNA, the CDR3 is TGCGCCAGCAGTCCCTCAGAGGGAAATCAGCCCCAGCATTTT.

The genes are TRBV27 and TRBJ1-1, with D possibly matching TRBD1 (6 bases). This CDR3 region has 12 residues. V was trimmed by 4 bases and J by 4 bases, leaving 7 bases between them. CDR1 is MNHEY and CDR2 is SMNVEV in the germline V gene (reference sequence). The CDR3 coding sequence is TGTGCCAGCAGTTCAGGGGTCACTGAAGCTTTCTTT. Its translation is CASSSGVTEAFF.

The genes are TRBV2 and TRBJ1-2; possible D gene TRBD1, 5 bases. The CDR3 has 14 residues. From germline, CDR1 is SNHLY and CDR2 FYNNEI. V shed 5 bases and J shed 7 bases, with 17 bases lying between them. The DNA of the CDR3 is TGTGCCAGCAGTCGAACCCTAGGGACTGGTGGCTACACCTTC. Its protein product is CASSRTLGTGGYTF.

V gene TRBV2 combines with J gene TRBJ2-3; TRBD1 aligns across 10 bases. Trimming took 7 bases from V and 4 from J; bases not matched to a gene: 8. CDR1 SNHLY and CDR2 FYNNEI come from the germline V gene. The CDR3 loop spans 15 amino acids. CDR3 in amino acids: CASTRRDRGADTQYF. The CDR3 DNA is TGTGCCAGCACCCGCCGGGACAGGGGCGCAGATACGCAGTATTTT. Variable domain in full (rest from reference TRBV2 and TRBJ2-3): EPEVTQTPSHQVTQMGQEVILRCVPISNHLYFYWYRQILGQKVEFLVSFYNNEISEKSEIFDDQFSVERPDGSNFTLKIRSTKLEDSAMYFCASTRRDRGADTQYFGPGTRLTVL.

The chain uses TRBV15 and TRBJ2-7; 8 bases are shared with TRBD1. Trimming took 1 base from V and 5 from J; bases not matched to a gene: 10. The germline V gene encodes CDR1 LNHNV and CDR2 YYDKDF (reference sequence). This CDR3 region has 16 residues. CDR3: CATSRGGTGFQHEQYF. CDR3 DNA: TGTGCCACCAGCAGAGGGGGGACAGGCTTTCAACACGAGCAGTACTTC.

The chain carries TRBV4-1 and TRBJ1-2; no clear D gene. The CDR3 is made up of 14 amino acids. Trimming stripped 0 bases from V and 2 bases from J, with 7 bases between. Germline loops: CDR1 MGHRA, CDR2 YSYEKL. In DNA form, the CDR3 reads TGCGCCAGCAGCCAAGAGACGGGAAACTATGGCTACACCTTC. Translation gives CASSQETGNYGYTF.

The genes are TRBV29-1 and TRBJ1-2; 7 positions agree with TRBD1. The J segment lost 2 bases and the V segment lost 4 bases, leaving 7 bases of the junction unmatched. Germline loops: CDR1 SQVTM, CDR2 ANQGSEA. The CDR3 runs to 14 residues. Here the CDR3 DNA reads TGCAGCGTTGTGGGCACGACAGGGAACTATGGCTACACCTTC. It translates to CSVVGTTGNYGYTF.

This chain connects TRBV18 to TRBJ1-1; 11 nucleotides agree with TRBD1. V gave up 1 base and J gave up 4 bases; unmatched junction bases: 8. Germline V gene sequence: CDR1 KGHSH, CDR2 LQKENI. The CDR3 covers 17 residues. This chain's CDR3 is CASSPLGTGGPGTEAFF. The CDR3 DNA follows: TGTGCCAGCTCACCACTAGGGACAGGGGGGCCTGGCACTGAAGCTTTCTTT.

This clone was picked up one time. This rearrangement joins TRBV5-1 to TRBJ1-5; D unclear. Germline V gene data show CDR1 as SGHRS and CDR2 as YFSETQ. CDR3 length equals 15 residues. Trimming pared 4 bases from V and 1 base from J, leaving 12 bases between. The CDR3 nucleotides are TGCGCCAGCAGCCCCTCGGGAGGGAGCAATCAGCCCCAGCATTTT. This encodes CASSPSGGSNQPQHF. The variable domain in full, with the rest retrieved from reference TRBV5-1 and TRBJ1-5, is KAGVTQTPRYLIKTRGQQVTLSCSPISGHRSVSWYQQTPGQGLQFLFEYFSETQRNKGNFPGRFSGRQFSNSRSEMNVSTLELGDSALYLCASSPSGGSNQPQHFGDGTRLSIL.

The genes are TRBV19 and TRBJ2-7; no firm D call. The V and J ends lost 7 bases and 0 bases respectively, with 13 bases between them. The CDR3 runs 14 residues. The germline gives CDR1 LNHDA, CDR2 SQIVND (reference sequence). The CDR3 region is CASTASLSSYEQYF. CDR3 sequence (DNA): TGTGCCAGTACCGCGTCACTGTCCTCCTACGAGCAGTACTTC.

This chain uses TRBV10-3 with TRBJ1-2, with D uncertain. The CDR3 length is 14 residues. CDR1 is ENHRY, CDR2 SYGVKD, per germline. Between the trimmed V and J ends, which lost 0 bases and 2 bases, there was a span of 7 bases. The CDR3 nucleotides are TGTGCCATCAGTGAGTCGAACCAGAACTATGGCTACACCTTC. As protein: CAISESNQNYGYTF.